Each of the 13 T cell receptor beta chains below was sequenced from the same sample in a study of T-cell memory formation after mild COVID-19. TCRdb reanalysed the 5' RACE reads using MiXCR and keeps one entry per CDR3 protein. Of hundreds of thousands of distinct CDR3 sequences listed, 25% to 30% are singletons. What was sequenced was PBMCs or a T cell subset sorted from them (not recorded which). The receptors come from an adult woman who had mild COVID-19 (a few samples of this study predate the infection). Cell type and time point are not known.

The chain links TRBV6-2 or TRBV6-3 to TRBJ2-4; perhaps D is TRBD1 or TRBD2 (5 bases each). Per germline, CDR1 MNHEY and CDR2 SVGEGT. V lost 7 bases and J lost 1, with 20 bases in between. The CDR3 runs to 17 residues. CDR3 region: CASTKPGPQGAKNIQYF. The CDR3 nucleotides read TGTGCCAGCACCAAACCGGGACCCCAAGGGGCCAAAAACATTCAGTACTTC.

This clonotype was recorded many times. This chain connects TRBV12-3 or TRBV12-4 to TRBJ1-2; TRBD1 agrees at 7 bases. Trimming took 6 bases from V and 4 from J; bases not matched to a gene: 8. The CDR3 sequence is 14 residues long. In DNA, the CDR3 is TGTGCCAGCAGGGCGACAGGGCTAGGCTATGGCTACACCTTC. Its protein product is CASRATGLGYGYTF.

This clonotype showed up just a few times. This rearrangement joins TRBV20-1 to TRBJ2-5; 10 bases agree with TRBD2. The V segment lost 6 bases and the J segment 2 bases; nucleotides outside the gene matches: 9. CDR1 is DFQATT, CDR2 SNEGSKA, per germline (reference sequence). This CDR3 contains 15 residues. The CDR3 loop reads CSASGLAGAQETQYF. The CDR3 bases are TGCAGTGCGAGTGGTCTAGCGGGGGCACAAGAGACCCAGTACTTC.

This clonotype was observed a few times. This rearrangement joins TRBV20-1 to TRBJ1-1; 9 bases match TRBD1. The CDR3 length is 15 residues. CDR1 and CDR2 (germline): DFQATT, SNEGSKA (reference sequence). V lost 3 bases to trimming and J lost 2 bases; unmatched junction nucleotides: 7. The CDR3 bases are TGCAGTGCTAGGGGGACAGGGATGGGTAACACTGAAGCTTTCTTT. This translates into CSARGTGMGNTEAFF.

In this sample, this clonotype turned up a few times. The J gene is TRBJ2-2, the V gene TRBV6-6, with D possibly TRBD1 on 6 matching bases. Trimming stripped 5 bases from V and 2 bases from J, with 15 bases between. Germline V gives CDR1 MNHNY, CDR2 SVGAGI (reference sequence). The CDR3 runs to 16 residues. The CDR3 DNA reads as TGTGCCAGCAGTGGACCCGGGACATCCAACACCGGGGAGCTGTTTTTT. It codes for CASSGPGTSNTGELFF.

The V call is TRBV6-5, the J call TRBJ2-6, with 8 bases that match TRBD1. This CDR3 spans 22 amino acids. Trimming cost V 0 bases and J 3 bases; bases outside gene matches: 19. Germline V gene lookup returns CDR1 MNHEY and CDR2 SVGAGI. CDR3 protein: CASSYSKLGLDRVSFGANVLTF. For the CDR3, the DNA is TGTGCCAGCAGTTACTCGAAGTTAGGGTTGGACAGGGTATCATTTGGGGCCAACGTCCTGACTTTC.

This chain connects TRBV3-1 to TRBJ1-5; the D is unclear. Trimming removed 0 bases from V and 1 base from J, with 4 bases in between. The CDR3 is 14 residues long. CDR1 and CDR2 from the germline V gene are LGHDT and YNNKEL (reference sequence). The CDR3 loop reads CASSQDLSNQPQHF. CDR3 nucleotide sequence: TGTGCCAGCAGCCAAGATCTCAGCAATCAGCCCCAGCATTTT.

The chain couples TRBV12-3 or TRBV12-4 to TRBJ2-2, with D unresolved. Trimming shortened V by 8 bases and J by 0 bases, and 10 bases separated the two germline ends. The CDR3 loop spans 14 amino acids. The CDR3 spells CASQVQTNTGELFF. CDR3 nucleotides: TGTGCCAGCCAAGTACAGACGAACACCGGGGAGCTGTTTTTT.

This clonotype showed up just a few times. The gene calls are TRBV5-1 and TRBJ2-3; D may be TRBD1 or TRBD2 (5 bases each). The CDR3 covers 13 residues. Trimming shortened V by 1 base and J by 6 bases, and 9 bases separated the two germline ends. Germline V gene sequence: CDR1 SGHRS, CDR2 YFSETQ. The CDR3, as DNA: TGCGCCAGCAGCTTGCAGGGAGACGATACGCAGTATTTT. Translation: CASSLQGDDTQYF. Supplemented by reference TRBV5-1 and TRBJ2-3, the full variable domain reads KAGVTQTPRYLIKTRGQQVTLSCSPISGHRSVSWYQQTPGQGLQFLFEYFSETQRNKGNFPGRFSGRQFSNSRSEMNVSTLELGDSALYLCASSLQGDDTQYFGPGTRLTVL.

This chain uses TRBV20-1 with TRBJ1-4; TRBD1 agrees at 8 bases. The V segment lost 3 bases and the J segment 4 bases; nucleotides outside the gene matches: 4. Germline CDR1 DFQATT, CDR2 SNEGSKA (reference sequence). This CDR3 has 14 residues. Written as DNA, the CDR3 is TGCAGTGCTAGGCAGGGGGCCGGTAATGAAAAACTGTTTTTT. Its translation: CSARQGAGNEKLFF.

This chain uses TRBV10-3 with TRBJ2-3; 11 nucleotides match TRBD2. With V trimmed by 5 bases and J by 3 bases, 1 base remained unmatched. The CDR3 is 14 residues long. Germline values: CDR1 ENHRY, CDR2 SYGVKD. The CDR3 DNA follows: TGTGCCATCAGTTCTAGCGGGGGGACAGATACGCAGTATTTT. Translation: CAISSSGGTDTQYF.

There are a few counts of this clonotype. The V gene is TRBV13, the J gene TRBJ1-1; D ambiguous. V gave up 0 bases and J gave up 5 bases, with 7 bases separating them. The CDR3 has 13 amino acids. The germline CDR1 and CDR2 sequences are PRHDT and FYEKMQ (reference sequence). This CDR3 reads CASSLGLGTEAFF. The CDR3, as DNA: TGTGCCAGCAGCTTAGGCTTGGGGACTGAAGCTTTCTTT.

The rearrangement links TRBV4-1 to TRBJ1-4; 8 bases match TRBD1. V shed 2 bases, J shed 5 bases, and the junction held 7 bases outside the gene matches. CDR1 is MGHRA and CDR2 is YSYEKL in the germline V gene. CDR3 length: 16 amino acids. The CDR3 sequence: CASSQPNRGKNEKLFF. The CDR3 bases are TGCGCCAGCAGCCAACCGAACAGGGGGAAGAATGAAAAACTGTTTTTT.